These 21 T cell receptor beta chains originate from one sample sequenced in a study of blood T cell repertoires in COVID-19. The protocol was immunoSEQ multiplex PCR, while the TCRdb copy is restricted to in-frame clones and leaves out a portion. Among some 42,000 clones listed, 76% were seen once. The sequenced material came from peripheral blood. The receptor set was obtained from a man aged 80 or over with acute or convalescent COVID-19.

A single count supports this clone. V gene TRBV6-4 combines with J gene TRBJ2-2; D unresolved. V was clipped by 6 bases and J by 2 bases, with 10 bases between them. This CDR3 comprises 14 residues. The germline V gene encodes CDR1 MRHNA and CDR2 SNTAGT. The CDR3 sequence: CASRRSSNTGELFF. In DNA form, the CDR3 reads TGTGCCAGCAGGAGGAGCAGTAACACCGGGGAGCTGTTTTTT.

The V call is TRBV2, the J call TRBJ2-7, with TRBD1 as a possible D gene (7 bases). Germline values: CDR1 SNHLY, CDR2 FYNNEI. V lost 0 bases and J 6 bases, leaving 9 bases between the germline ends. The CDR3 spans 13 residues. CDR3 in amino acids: CASSEAEGAEQYF. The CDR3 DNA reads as TGTGCCAGCAGTGAAGCGGAGGGGGCCGAGCAGTACTTC.

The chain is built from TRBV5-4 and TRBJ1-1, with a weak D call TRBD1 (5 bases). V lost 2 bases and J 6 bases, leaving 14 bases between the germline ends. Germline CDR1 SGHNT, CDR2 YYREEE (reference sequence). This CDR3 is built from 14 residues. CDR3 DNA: TGTGCCAGCAGCTTCACCGGGGGGTGGGCTGAAGCTTTCTTT. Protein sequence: CASSFTGGWAEAFF.

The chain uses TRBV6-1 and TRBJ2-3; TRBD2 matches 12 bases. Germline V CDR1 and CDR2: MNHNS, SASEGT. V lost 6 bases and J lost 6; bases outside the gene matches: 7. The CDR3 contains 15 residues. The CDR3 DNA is TGTGCCAGCAGCCGGGGGACTAGCGGGTACGATACGCAGTATTTT. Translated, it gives CASSRGTSGYDTQYF.

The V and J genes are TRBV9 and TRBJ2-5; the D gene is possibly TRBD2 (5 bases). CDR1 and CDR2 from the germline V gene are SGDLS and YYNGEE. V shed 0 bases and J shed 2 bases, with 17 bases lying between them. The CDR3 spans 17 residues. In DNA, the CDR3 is TGTGCCAGCAGCGTAGCTCCCTCGGGTAGCGTACAAGAGACCCAGTACTTC. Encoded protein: CASSVAPSGSVQETQYF.

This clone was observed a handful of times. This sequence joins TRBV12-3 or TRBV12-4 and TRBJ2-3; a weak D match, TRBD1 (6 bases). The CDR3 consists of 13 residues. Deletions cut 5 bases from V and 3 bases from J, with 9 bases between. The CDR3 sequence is CASSQQGTDTQYF. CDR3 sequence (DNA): TGTGCCAGCAGTCAACAGGGTACAGATACGCAGTATTTT.

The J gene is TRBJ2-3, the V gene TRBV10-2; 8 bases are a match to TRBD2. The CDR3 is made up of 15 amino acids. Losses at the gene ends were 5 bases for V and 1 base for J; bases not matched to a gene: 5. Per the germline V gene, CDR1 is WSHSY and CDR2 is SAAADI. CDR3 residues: CASSLTLAGTDTQYF. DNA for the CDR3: TGCGCCAGCAGTCTTACACTAGCGGGCACAGATACGCAGTATTTT.

The CDR3 reads CASSLLTEPLATDTQYF. DNA of the CDR3: TGTGCCAGCAGCCTGCTGACGGAACCGCTAGCCACAGATACGCAGTATTTT. J is TRBJ2-3 and V is TRBV7-8; TRBD2 might be the D (5 bases). This CDR3 has 17 amino acids. The V gene lost 5 bases and the J gene lost 2 bases, with 20 bases spanning the gap. The V gene's germline CDR1 is SGHVS and CDR2 FQNEAQ.

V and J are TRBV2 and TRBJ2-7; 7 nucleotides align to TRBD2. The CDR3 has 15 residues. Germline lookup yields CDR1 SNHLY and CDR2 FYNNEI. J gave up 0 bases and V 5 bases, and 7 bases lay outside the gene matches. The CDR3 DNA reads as TGTGCCAGCAGTTACCTAGCGGAGAGCTCCTACGAGCAGTACTTC. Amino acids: CASSYLAESSYEQYF.

The DNA for the CDR3 is TGTGCCAGCAGCCCTCTCGAGCAGGGCTATGGCTACACCTTC. Its protein product is CASSPLEQGYGYTF. This rearrangement joins TRBV3-1 (or the pseudogene TRBV3-2) to TRBJ1-2; D is possibly TRBD1 (5 bases). Between the trimmed V and J ends, which lost 4 bases and 4 bases, there was a span of 13 bases. The CDR3 has 14 residues. Germline CDR1 LGHDT, CDR2 YNNKEL (reference sequence).

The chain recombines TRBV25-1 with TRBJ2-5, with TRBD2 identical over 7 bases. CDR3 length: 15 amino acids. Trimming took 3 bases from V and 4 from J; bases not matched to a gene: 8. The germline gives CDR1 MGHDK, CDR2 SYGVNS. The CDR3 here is CASSEAGDLGETQYF. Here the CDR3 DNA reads TGTGCCAGCAGTGAGGCGGGGGATTTGGGAGAGACCCAGTACTTC.

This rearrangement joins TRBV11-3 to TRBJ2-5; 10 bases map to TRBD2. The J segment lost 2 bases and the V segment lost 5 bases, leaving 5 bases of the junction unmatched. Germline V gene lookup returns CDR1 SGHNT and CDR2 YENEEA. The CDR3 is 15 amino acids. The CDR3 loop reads CASSPSGGPQETQYF. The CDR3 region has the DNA TGTGCCAGCAGCCCTAGCGGGGGCCCACAAGAGACCCAGTACTTC.

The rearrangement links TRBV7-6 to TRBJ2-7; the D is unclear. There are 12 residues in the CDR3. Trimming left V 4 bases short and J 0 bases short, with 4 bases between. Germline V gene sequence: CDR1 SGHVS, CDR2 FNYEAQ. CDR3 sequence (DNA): TGTGCCAGCAGCTCGAGCTCCTACGAGCAGTACTTC. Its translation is CASSSSSYEQYF.

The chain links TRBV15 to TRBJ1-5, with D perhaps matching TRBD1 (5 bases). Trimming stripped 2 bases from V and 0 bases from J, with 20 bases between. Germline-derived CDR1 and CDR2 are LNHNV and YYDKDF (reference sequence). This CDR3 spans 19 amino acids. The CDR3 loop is CATSRIPGTGRNSNQPQHF. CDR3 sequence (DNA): TGTGCCACCAGCAGAATTCCCGGGACGGGGAGGAATAGCAATCAGCCCCAGCATTTT.

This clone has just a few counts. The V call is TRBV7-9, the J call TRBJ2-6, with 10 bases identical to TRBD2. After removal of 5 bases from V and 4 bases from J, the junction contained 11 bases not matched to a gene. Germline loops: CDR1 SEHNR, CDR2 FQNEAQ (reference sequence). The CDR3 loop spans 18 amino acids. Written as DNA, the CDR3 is TGTGCCAGCAGCCCAATCAGCGGGGGGGCCACCGGGGCCAACGTCCTGACTTTC. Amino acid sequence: CASSPISGGATGANVLTF.

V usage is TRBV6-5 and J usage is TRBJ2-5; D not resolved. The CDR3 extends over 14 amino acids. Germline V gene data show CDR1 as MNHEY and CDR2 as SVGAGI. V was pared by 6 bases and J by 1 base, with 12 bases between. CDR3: CASSAWSTQETQYF. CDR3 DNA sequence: TGTGCCAGCAGCGCCTGGAGCACCCAAGAGACCCAGTACTTC.

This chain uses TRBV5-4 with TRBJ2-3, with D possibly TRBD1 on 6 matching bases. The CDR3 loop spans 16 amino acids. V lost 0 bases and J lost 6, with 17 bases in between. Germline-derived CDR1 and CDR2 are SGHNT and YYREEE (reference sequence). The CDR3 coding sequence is TGTGCCAGCAGCTTGGAATGGACAGCAATCCCGGATACGCAGTATTTT. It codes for CASSLEWTAIPDTQYF.

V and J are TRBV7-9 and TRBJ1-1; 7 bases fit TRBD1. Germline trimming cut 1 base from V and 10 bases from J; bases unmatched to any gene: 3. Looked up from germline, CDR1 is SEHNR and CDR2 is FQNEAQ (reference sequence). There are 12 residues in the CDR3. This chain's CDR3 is CASSLDRGGAFF. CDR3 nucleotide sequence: TGTGCCAGCAGCTTAGACAGGGGTGGAGCTTTCTTT.

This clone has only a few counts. CDR3 nucleotides: TGTGCCAGCAGCTTGGGACTAGCGCACACAGATACGCAGTATTTT. Protein product: CASSLGLAHTDTQYF. The genes are TRBV5-4 and TRBJ2-3; 8 positions match TRBD2. CDR1 is SGHNT and CDR2 is YYREEE in the germline V gene (reference sequence). With V trimmed by 0 bases and J by 2 bases, 2 bases remained unmatched. This CDR3 comprises 15 residues.

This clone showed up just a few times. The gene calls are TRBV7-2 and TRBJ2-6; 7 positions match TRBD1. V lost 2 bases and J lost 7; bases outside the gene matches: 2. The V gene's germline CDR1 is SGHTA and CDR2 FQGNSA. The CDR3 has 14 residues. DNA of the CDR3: TGTGCCAGCAGCTTAACAGGGGAAGCCAACGTCCTGACTTTC. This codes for CASSLTGEANVLTF.

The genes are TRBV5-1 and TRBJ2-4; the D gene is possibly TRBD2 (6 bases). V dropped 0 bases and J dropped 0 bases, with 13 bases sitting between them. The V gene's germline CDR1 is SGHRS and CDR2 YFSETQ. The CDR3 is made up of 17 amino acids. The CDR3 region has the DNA TGCGCCAGCAGCTTGGTGGGGAGCGGGTTAGCCAAAAACATTCAGTACTTC. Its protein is CASSLVGSGLAKNIQYF.